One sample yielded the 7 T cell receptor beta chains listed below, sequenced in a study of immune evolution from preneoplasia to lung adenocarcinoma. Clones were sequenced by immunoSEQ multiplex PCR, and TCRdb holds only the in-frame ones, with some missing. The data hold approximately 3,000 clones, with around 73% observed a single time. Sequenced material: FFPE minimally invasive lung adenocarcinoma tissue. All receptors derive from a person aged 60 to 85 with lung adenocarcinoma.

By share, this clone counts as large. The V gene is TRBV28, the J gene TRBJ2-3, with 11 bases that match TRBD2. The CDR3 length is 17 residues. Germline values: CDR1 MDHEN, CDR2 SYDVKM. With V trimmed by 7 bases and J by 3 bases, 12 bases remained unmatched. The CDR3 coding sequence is TGTGCCAGCACCTCCTTTAGCGGGAGGGCCACGACAGATACGCAGTATTTT. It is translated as CASTSFSGRATTDTQYF.

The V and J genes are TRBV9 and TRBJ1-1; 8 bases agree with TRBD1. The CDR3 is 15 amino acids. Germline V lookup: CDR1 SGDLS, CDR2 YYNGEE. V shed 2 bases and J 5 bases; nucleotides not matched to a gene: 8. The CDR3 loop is CASSVSGGAVTEAFF. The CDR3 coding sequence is TGTGCCAGCAGCGTCTCAGGGGGCGCGGTAACTGAAGCTTTCTTT.

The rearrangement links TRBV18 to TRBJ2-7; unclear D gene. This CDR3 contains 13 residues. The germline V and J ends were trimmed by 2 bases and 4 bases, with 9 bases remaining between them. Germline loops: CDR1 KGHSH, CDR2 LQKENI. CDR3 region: CASSPGTEYEQYF. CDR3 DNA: TGTGCCAGCTCACCAGGAACCGAATACGAGCAGTACTTC.

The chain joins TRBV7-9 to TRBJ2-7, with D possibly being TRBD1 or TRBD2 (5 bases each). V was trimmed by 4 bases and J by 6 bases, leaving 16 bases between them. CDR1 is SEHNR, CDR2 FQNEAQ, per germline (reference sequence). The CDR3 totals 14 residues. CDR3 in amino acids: CASSSGTEWIEQYF. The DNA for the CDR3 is TGTGCCAGCAGCTCCGGGACCGAGTGGATCGAGCAGTACTTC.

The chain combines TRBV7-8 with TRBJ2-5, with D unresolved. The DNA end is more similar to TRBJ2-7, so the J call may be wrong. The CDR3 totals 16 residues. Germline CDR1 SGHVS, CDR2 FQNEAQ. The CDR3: CASSTNLHKESYEQYF. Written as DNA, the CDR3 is TGTGCCAGCAGCACCAACCTGCACAAGGAGAGCTACGAGCAGTACTTC.

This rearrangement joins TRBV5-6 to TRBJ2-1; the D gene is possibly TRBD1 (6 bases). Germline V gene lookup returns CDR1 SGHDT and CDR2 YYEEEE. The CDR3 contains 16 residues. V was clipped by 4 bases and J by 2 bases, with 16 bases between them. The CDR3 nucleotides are TGTGCCAGCAGCCCGGATATGGGGGCTACCTACAATGAGCAGTTCTTC. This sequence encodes CASSPDMGATYNEQFF.

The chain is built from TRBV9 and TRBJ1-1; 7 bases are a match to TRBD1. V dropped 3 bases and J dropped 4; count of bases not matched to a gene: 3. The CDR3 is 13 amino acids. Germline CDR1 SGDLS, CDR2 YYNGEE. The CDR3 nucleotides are TGTGCCAGCAGCGCAGGGGGGTCCACTGAAGCTTTCTTT. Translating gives CASSAGGSTEAFF.